This T cell receptor (beta chain) came from a study of blood T cell repertoires in COVID-19. Overall study context: The United States, Italy and Spain provided the acute and convalescent COVID-19 samples.

TCRdb keeps only in-frame clones here, not all; method: immunoSEQ multiplex PCR. The profile shows hundreds of thousands of clones, around 85% of them singletons. The Seattle patients, enrolled during active infection, were followed longitudinally. The CDR3 extends over 14 amino acids. With 4 bases removed from V and 1 base from J, the gap between germline ends came to 8 bases. Germline loops: CDR1 SGHRS, CDR2 YFSETQ. The sample taken for sequencing was peripheral blood. V is TRBV5-1 and J is TRBJ2-2; D gene unclear. The receptor's source is a man in his forties or fifties with COVID-19, enrolled during active disease. The CDR3 sequence is CASSLTLNTGELFF. The CDR3 DNA reads TGCGCCAGCAGCCTGACTTTGAACACCGGGGAGCTGTTTTTT.